These 9 T cell receptor beta chains originate from one sample sequenced in a study of OX40 agonist ivuxolimab in advanced cancers. This table comes from immunoSEQ multiplex PCR, and its TCRdb copy is limited to in-frame clones, with some not included. The table records around 66,000 clones, around 84% of them present only once. The starting material was CD4+ or CD8+ T cells sorted from blood, obtained in a trial of the OX40 agonist ivuxolimab. Receptors were obtained from an adult with an advanced solid tumor such as melanoma, head and neck, liver or kidney cancer.

The rearrangement joins TRBV28 to TRBJ2-7, with unresolved D. Germline lookup yields CDR1 MDHEN and CDR2 SYDVKM. The CDR3 is 12 residues long. Trimming left V 5 bases short and J 6 bases short, with 11 bases between. CDR3 region: CASSLLGSEQYF. The CDR3 DNA sequence: TGTGCCAGCAGTCTTTTGGGGTCCGAGCAGTACTTC. Variable domain in full (rest from reference TRBV28 and TRBJ2-7): DVKVTQSSRYLVKRTGEKVFLECVQDMDHENMFWYRQDPGLGLRLIYFSYDVKMKEKGDIPEGYSVSREKKERFSLILESASTNQTSMYLCASSLLGSEQYFGPGTRLTVT.

V and J are TRBV28 and TRBJ2-7, with TRBD1 identical over 12 bases. The CDR3 sequence is 16 residues long. With 6 bases clipped from V and 5 bases from J, the junction kept 11 bases outside the gene matches. CDR1 MDHEN and CDR2 SYDVKM come from the germline V gene. For the CDR3, the DNA is TGTGCCAGCAGCTCGCCGGGGGACAGGGGGCGACACGAGCAGTACTTC. Its translation is CASSSPGDRGRHEQYF.

This chain joins TRBV5-1 and TRBJ1-6; perhaps TRBD1 as D (6 bases). Germline CDR1 and CDR2: SGHRS and YFSETQ. Trimming pared 4 bases from V and 5 bases from J, leaving 10 bases between. The CDR3 has 14 amino acids. The CDR3 sequence: CASSPRQDNSPLHF. Here the CDR3 DNA reads TGCGCCAGCAGCCCTCGACAGGATAATTCACCCCTCCACTTT.

This chain connects TRBV28 to TRBJ1-1, with D tentatively TRBD1 (5 bases). Deletions cut 5 bases from V and 1 base from J, with 17 bases between. The CDR3 has 16 amino acids. Germline CDR1 is MDHEN and CDR2 is SYDVKM. CDR3 loop: CASSPTGGAPNTEAFF. CDR3 sequence (DNA): TGTGCCAGCAGTCCTACCGGTGGGGCACCGAACACTGAAGCTTTCTTT.

J is TRBJ2-3 and V is TRBV7-3, with D possibly matching TRBD2 (6 bases). This CDR3 region has 15 residues. The V and J ends lost 2 bases and 2 bases respectively, with 11 bases between them. Per germline, CDR1 SGHTA and CDR2 FQGTGA. CDR3 region: CASSLVGGLTDTQYF. The CDR3, as DNA: TGTGCCAGCAGCTTAGTGGGAGGACTCACAGATACGCAGTATTTT. Using reference TRBV7-3 and TRBJ2-3 for the parts outside the CDR3, the full variable domain is GAGVSQTPSNKVTEKGKYVELRCDPISGHTALYWYRQSLGQGPEFLIYFQGTGAADDSGLPNDRFFAVRPEGSVSTLKIQRTERGDSAVYLCASSLVGGLTDTQYFGPGTRLTVL.

CDR3 amino acids: CASSLGPIVQETQYF. The DNA for the CDR3 is TGTGCCAGCAGCTTAGGTCCCATCGTCCAAGAGACCCAGTACTTC. The rearrangement joins TRBV7-7 to TRBJ2-5, with no clear D. This CDR3 region has 15 residues. V was cut by 1 base and J by 1 base, with 10 bases left in between. Germline-derived CDR1 and CDR2 are SSHAT and FNYEAQ (reference sequence).

This chain links TRBV28 with TRBJ2-5; D perhaps matches TRBD2 (5 bases). The CDR3 length is 16 residues. V lost 3 bases and J 1 base, leaving 15 bases between the germline ends. Germline V gene data show CDR1 as MDHEN and CDR2 as SYDVKM. The CDR3 reads CASSLAPGDGQETQYF. DNA of the CDR3: TGTGCCAGCAGTTTGGCTCCCGGGGATGGCCAAGAGACCCAGTACTTC.

The V gene is TRBV2, the J gene TRBJ1-5; no clear D gene. Germline V gene lookup returns CDR1 SNHLY and CDR2 FYNNEI. V was clipped by 7 bases and J by 3 bases, with 19 bases between them. This CDR3 is built from 16 residues. The CDR3 protein is CASTLRKDTVNQPQHF. DNA for the CDR3: TGTGCCAGCACGTTGAGGAAGGATACGGTCAATCAGCCCCAGCATTTT.

The V call is TRBV28, the J call TRBJ2-7; 12 bases agree with TRBD2. J lost 7 bases, V lost 7 bases, and 14 bases had no gene match. The CDR3 has 16 residues. Germline assignment: CDR1 MDHEN and CDR2 SYDVKM. CDR3 sequence (DNA): TGTGCCAGCAAAATCCCCCTAGCGGGGGGGCCCAGGGAGCAGTACGTC. Translating gives CASKIPLAGGPREQYV.